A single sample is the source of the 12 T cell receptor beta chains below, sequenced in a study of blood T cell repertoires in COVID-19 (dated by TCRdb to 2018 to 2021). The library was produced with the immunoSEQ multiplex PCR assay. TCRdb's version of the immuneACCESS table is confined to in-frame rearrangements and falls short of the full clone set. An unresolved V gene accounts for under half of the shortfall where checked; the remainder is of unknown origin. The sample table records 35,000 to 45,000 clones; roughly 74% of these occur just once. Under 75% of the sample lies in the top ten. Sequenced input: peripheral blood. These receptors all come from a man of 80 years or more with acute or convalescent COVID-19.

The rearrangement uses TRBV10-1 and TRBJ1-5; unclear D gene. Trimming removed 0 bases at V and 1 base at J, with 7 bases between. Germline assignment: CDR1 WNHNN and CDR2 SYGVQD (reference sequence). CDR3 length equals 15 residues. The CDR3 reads CASSESRSSNQPQHF. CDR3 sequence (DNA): TGCGCCAGCAGTGAGTCCCGTAGCAGCAATCAGCCCCAGCATTTT.

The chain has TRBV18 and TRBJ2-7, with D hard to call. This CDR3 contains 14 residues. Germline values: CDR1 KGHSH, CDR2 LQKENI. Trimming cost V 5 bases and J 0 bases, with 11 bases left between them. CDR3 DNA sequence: TGTGCCAGCTCAACCGCTGCGGTCTCCTACGAGCAGTACTTC. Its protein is CASSTAAVSYEQYF.

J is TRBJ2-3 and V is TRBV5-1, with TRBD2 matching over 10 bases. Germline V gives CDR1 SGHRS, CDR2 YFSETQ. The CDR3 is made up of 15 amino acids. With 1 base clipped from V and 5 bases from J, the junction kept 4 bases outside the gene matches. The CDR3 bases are TGCGCCAGCAGCTTGCCTAGCGGGAGTGGAGATACGCAGTATTTT. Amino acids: CASSLPSGSGDTQYF. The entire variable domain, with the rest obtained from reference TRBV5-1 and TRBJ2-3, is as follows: KAGVTQTPRYLIKTRGQQVTLSCSPISGHRSVSWYQQTPGQGLQFLFEYFSETQRNKGNFPGRFSGRQFSNSRSEMNVSTLELGDSALYLCASSLPSGSGDTQYFGPGTRLTVL.

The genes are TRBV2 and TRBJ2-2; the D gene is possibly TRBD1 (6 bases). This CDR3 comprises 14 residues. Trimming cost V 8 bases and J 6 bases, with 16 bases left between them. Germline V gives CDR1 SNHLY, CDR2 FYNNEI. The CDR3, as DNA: TGTGCCAGCGGGGGCGGGTTCGTATCCGGGGAGCTGTTTTTT. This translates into CASGGGFVSGELFF.

Here the CDR3 DNA reads TGTGCCACCAGTGAAGGACAGTTCGGGGATGAGCAGTTCTTC. Its translation: CATSEGQFGDEQFF. V usage is TRBV24-1 and J usage is TRBJ2-1, with D possibly matching TRBD1 (6 bases). The CDR3 sequence is 14 residues long. Germline V gene sequence: CDR1 KGHDR, CDR2 SFDVKD. Trimming took 4 bases from V and 8 from J, leaving 14 bases between them.

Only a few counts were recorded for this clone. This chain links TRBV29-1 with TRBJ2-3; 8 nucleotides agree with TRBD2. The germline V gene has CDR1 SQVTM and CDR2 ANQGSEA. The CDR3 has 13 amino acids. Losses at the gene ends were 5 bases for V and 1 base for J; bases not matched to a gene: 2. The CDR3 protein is CSVRAGGTDTQYF. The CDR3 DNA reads TGCAGCGTTAGAGCGGGGGGCACAGATACGCAGTATTTT.

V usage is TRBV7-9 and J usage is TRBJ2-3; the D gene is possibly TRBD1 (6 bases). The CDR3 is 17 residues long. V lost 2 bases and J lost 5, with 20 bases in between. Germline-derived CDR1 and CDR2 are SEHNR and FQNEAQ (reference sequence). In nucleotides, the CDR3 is TGTGCCAGCAGCTTAAGGGGGAGTGGTAGAAGCGGAGATACGCAGTATTTT. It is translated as CASSLRGSGRSGDTQYF.

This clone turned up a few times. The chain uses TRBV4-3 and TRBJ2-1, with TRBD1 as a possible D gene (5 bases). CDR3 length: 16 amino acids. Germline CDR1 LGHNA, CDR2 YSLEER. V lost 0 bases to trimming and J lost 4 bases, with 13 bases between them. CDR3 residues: CASSQDWQGLYNEQFF. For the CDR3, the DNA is TGCGCCAGCAGCCAAGATTGGCAGGGATTATACAATGAGCAGTTCTTC.

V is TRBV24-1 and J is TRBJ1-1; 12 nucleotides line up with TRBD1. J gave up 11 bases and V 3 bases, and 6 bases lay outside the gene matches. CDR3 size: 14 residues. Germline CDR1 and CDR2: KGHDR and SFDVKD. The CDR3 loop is CATSDPGTGGAAFF. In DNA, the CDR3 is TGTGCCACCAGTGATCCTGGGACAGGGGGCGCCGCTTTCTTT.

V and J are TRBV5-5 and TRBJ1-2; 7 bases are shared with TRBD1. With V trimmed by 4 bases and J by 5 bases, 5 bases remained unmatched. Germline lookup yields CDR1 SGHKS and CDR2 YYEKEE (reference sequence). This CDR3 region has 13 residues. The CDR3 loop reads CASSQGDRYGYTF. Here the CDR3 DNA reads TGTGCCAGCAGCCAGGGGGATCGGTATGGCTACACCTTC.

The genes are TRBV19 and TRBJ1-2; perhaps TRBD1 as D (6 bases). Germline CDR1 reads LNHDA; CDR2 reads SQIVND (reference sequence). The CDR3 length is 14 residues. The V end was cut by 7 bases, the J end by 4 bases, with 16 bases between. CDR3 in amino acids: CASTNQRGIYGYTF. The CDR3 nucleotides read TGTGCCAGTACCAATCAAAGGGGGATCTATGGCTACACCTTC.

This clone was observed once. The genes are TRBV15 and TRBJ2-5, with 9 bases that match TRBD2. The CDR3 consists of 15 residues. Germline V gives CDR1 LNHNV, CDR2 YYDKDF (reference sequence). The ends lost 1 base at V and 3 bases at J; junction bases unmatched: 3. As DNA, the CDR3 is TGTGCCACCAGCAGAGTTGGGACTAGCAAAGAGACCCAGTACTTC. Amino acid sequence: CATSRVGTSKETQYF.